This T cell receptor beta chain originates from a study of blood T cell repertoires in COVID-19. Study information: The samples span acute and convalescent COVID-19 from the United States, Italy and Spain.

Only in-frame clones appear in the TCRdb table, and some are missing; sequencing was by immunoSEQ multiplex PCR. The table lists some 47,000 clones, about 86% of them singletons. The V gene's germline CDR1 is SEHNR and CDR2 FQNEAQ (reference sequence). V lost 5 bases, J lost 6 bases, and 7 bases stayed unmatched. The CDR3 has 16 residues. The chain is built from TRBV7-9 and TRBJ2-6, with 10 positions matching TRBD1. The source of this sequence is a human donor in a cohort sampled during active COVID-19. Sequencing used peripheral blood. The CDR3, as DNA: TGTGCCAGCAGCCCAAGGACAGGGGGTTTGGCCAACGTCCTGACTTTC. It specifies CASSPRTGGLANVLTF.